Presented here are 23 T cell receptor beta chains from one specimen sequenced in a study of cytomegalovirus exposure and HLA in healthy donors. It was with 60 Vbeta and 13 Jbeta primers that the PCR ran. Sequenced by immunoSEQ multiplex PCR; TCRdb stores in-frame clones only, minus some. The repertoire includes 200,000 to 250,000 clones, approximately 82% of them detected once, and about 0.58% sits in the top ten. The sample comprised PBMCs. Receptors were obtained from a woman aged 40-49 years in good health and CMV-seronegative.

The sample holds one count of this clone. The rearrangement joins TRBV7-3 to TRBJ2-3, with 13 bases that match TRBD2. Germline V lookup: CDR1 SGHTA, CDR2 FQGTGA. The CDR3 totals 16 residues. Losses at the gene ends were 6 bases for V and 0 bases for J; bases not matched to a gene: 3. CDR3 DNA: TGTGCCAGCAGGCGGGGACTAGCGGGGAGCACAGATACGCAGTATTTT. Encoded protein: CASRRGLAGSTDTQYF.

The gene calls are TRBV5-6 and TRBJ2-5; the D is unclear. CDR3 length: 12 residues. Germline assignment: CDR1 SGHDT and CDR2 YYEEEE. Trimming cost V 0 bases and J 4 bases, with 4 bases left between them. The CDR3 bases are TGTGCCAGCAGCTTGGGGGCAGAGACCCAGTACTTC. It translates to CASSLGAETQYF.

CDR3 DNA: TGTGCCAGCAGCCCCACGCTAGGGGGCTACGAGACCCAGTACTTC. It codes for CASSPTLGGYETQYF. This sequence joins TRBV11-2 and TRBJ2-5, with 7 bases matching TRBD1. Losses at the gene ends were 5 bases for V and 5 bases for J; bases not matched to a gene: 11. The CDR3 consists of 15 residues. The germline V gene encodes CDR1 SGHAT and CDR2 FQNNGV.

The V call is TRBV7-8, the J call TRBJ1-1, with a weak D call TRBD1 (6 bases). The CDR3 consists of 14 residues. The germline V and J ends were trimmed by 2 bases and 3 bases, with 10 bases remaining between them. Germline CDR1 and CDR2: SGHVS and FQNEAQ. CDR3 DNA: TGTGCCAGCAGCTTAATTCGACAGGACACTGAAGCTTTCTTT. It specifies CASSLIRQDTEAFF.

The chain is built from TRBV19 and TRBJ1-6; TRBD1 matches 12 bases. CDR1 LNHDA and CDR2 SQIVND come from the germline V gene (reference sequence). This CDR3 region has 14 residues. V gave up 9 bases and J gave up 10 bases; unmatched junction bases: 7. The CDR3: CASRGTGGLSPLHF. For the CDR3, the DNA is TGTGCCAGCAGAGGGACAGGGGGCTTGTCACCCCTCCACTTT.

V and J are TRBV18 and TRBJ2-2; TRBD2 aligns across 9 bases. With V trimmed by 3 bases and J by 9 bases, 8 bases remained unmatched. This CDR3 is 15 amino acids long. Germline V CDR1 and CDR2: KGHSH, LQKENI. Here the CDR3 reads CASSPLGLALRELFF. The CDR3 DNA reads as TGTGCCAGCTCACCCCTAGGACTAGCGCTCCGGGAGCTGTTTTTT. Full variable domain (outside the CDR3, taken from reference TRBV18 and TRBJ2-2): NAGVMQNPRHLVRRRGQEARLRCSPMKGHSHVYWYRQLPEEGLKFMVYLQKENIIDESGMPKERFSAEFPKEGPSILRIQQVVRGDSAAYFCASSPLGLALRELFFGEGSRLTVL.

The chain links TRBV11-3 to TRBJ2-1; 13 bases agree with TRBD2. Germline assignment: CDR1 SGHNT and CDR2 YENEEA. Trimming took 4 bases from V and 8 from J; bases not matched to a gene: 8. This CDR3 is built from 16 residues. CDR3 sequence (DNA): TGTGCCAGCAGCTCGCAGACTAGCGGGGGGAGGCATGAGCAGTTCTTC. Translating gives CASSSQTSGGRHEQFF.

The rearrangement uses TRBV15 and TRBJ2-1; 10 bases align to TRBD2. Germline V gene lookup returns CDR1 LNHNV and CDR2 YYDKDF (reference sequence). The CDR3 totals 14 residues. V trimming: 3 bases; J trimming: 9 bases; junction bases outside the gene matches: 5. In DNA form, the CDR3 reads TGTGCCACCAGCAGGCTAGCGGGGGATAGTGAGCAGTTCTTC. Protein: CATSRLAGDSEQFF.

This chain joins TRBV18 and TRBJ1-1, with TRBD1 identical over 8 bases. V was pared by 5 bases and J by 5 bases, with 7 bases of the junction left unmatched. Germline V gene lookup returns CDR1 KGHSH and CDR2 LQKENI. There are 14 residues in the CDR3. CDR3 in amino acids: CASSDTGGKTEAFF. The CDR3, as DNA: TGTGCCAGCTCAGATACAGGGGGAAAAACTGAAGCTTTCTTT.

This clone was observed a handful of times. The chain is built from TRBV5-4 and TRBJ1-3; no reliable D call. The ends were cut back, 1 base at V and 6 bases at J, with 11 bases in the middle. From germline, CDR1 is SGHNT and CDR2 YYREEE (reference sequence). The CDR3 has 14 residues. The CDR3 bases are TGTGCCAGCAGCTTGTCCAACCTGGCAAACACCATATATTTT. Protein: CASSLSNLANTIYF.

The chain joins TRBV29-1 to TRBJ2-7, with 8 bases lining up with TRBD1. V was pared by 0 bases and J by 6 bases, with 1 base of the junction left unmatched. Germline V CDR1 and CDR2: SQVTM, ANQGSEA. CDR3 size: 12 residues. CDR3 DNA sequence: TGCAGCGTTGAAGACAGGGGGCGCGAGCAGTACTTC. It codes for CSVEDRGREQYF.

The table lists this clone with a few counts. V is TRBV7-6 and J is TRBJ2-3; 8 positions agree with TRBD1. The CDR3 contains 16 residues. V shed 6 bases, J shed 2 bases, and the junction held 10 bases outside the gene matches. Looked up from germline, CDR1 is SGHVS and CDR2 is FNYEAQ. The CDR3 DNA reads as TGTGCCAGCAGTCCATCGACAGGGGCCATCACAGATACGCAGTATTTT. It translates to CASSPSTGAITDTQYF.

This clone was observed once. The J gene is TRBJ1-2, the V gene TRBV5-1; D uncertain. CDR3 length: 15 amino acids. Germline-derived CDR1 and CDR2 are SGHRS and YFSETQ. The V and J ends lost 0 bases and 0 bases respectively, with 9 bases between them. In DNA, the CDR3 is TGCGCCAGCAGCTTGGCGTCCAGTTCTAACTATGGCTACACCTTC. Translating gives CASSLASSSNYGYTF. Full variable domain (missing parts from reference TRBV5-1 and TRBJ1-2): KAGVTQTPRYLIKTRGQQVTLSCSPISGHRSVSWYQQTPGQGLQFLFEYFSETQRNKGNFPGRFSGRQFSNSRSEMNVSTLELGDSALYLCASSLASSSNYGYTFGSGTRLTVV.

The rearrangement joins TRBV27 to TRBJ1-4, with TRBD1 matching 10 bases. Germline CDR1 reads MNHEY; CDR2 reads SMNVEV (reference sequence). V was clipped by 2 bases and J by 12 bases; unmatched bases: 6. This CDR3 is built from 14 residues. CDR3 protein: CASSLRRQGAELFF. The CDR3 DNA sequence: TGTGCCAGCAGTTTACGACGACAGGGGGCGGAACTGTTTTTT.

The V call is TRBV7-9, the J call TRBJ1-4, with 7 bases matching TRBD1. CDR1 is SEHNR, CDR2 FQNEAQ, per germline (reference sequence). The J segment lost 6 bases and the V segment lost 1 base, leaving 2 bases of the junction unmatched. The CDR3 loop spans 14 amino acids. CDR3 sequence reads: CASSLDRGYEKLFF. Written as DNA, the CDR3 is TGTGCCAGCAGCTTAGACAGGGGATATGAAAAACTGTTTTTT.

About this clone: This sample also contains other DNA sequences that code for the same CDR3. The gene calls are TRBV5-4 and TRBJ1-3; D gene unclear. This CDR3 contains 13 residues. Trimming cost V 0 bases and J 4 bases, with 5 bases left between them. Germline-derived CDR1 and CDR2 are SGHNT and YYREEE (reference sequence). The CDR3 is CASSLAQGNTIYF. In DNA form, the CDR3 reads TGTGCCAGCAGCTTGGCACAGGGAAACACCATATATTTT.

This chain uses TRBV14 with TRBJ1-6; D unresolved. This CDR3 has 13 residues. Looked up from germline, CDR1 is SGHDN and CDR2 is FVKESK. The germline V and J ends were trimmed by 4 bases and 7 bases, with 8 bases remaining between them. CDR3 in amino acids: CASSLGGNSPLHF. The CDR3 DNA follows: TGTGCCAGCAGCCTCGGAGGAAATTCACCCCTCCACTTT.

This sequence joins TRBV4-1 and TRBJ1-1; 8 nucleotides line up with TRBD1. The germline gives CDR1 MGHRA, CDR2 YSYEKL. The CDR3 consists of 17 residues. V was pared by 2 bases and J by 3 bases, with 11 bases of the junction left unmatched. The CDR3 protein is CASSQQVDRERDTEAFF. CDR3 nucleotide sequence: TGCGCCAGCAGCCAACAAGTGGACAGGGAGCGAGACACTGAAGCTTTCTTT.

This chain links TRBV10-1 with TRBJ1-2; D not resolved. The V gene's germline CDR1 is WNHNN and CDR2 SYGVQD (reference sequence). V lost 0 bases and J lost 4, with 6 bases in between. The CDR3 contains 13 residues. As DNA, the CDR3 is TGCGCCAGCAGTGAGTCGCGATTCTATGGCTACACCTTC. Its protein product is CASSESRFYGYTF.

The rearrangement uses TRBV27 and TRBJ2-1; 7 bases fit TRBD2. The junction had 10 bases not matched to a gene; V was cut back by 2 bases and J by 6 bases. The CDR3 is 16 amino acids. CDR1 is MNHEY, CDR2 SMNVEV, per germline (reference sequence). The CDR3 loop is CASSLPPGGFGNEQFF. The CDR3 region has the DNA TGTGCCAGCAGTTTACCCCCGGGGGGTTTCGGCAATGAGCAGTTCTTC.

The CDR3 DNA reads TGTGCCAGCAGTTCCGAGACTAGCGGGGGGATGAAGTCCTACGAGCAGTACTTC. This gives the protein CASSSETSGGMKSYEQYF. The gene calls are TRBV27 and TRBJ2-7; 13 bases agree with TRBD2. V shed 4 bases and J 1 base; nucleotides not matched to a gene: 10. The CDR3 loop spans 18 amino acids. Germline CDR1 and CDR2: MNHEY and SMNVEV (reference sequence).

This clone was detected once. The chain combines TRBV29-1 with TRBJ1-1; possibly TRBD1 for D (5 bases). The CDR3 loop spans 13 amino acids. Germline V gene lookup returns CDR1 SQVTM and CDR2 ANQGSEA. Trimming shortened V by 0 bases and J by 4 bases, and 9 bases separated the two germline ends. CDR3 sequence reads: CSVEDPGGTEAFF. The CDR3 nucleotides are TGCAGCGTTGAAGATCCGGGGGGCACTGAAGCTTTCTTT.

This clone was picked up one time. The rearrangement joins TRBV18 to TRBJ1-3; maybe TRBD1 (6 bases). V lost 0 bases to trimming and J lost 7 bases, with 16 bases between them. The CDR3 covers 16 residues. CDR1 and CDR2 (germline): KGHSH, LQKENI. As DNA, the CDR3 is TGTGCCAGCTCACCACCGTCGGCAGGGGTGGTCAACACCATATATTTT. It specifies CASSPPSAGVVNTIYF.